Listed here are 6 T cell receptor beta chains from one sample, sequenced in a study of T cells after yellow fever vaccination. Each CDR3 protein is one row after TCRdb ran MiXCR on the 5' RACE reads. The sample contains some 550,000 distinct CDR3 sequences, about 19% of which appear only once. The source was PBMCs, collected 15 days after the yellow fever booster vaccination. These receptors came from a man younger than 45 who received the YFV17D yellow fever vaccine.

In its sample, this clonotype was seen a few times. This chain links TRBV5-1 with TRBJ2-3; D is unclear. CDR1 is SGHRS and CDR2 is YFSETQ in the germline V gene. This CDR3 contains 16 residues. V lost 2 bases and J 3 bases, leaving 16 bases between the germline ends. CDR3 DNA sequence: TGCGCCAGCAGCTTTCTTAGAAATGCCCTAACAGATACGCAGTATTTT. The encoded protein is CASSFLRNALTDTQYF.

This clonotype was observed a handful of times. The rearrangement uses TRBV2 and TRBJ2-5, with D hard to call. This CDR3 has 16 amino acids. Per the germline V gene, CDR1 is SNHLY and CDR2 is FYNNEI. V lost 0 bases to trimming and J lost 5 bases, with 16 bases between them. CDR3 nucleotides: TGTGCCAGCAGTGAAGCGCAATCCGGCAGTGCGGAGACCCAGTACTTC. This codes for CASSEAQSGSAETQYF.

This chain connects TRBV4-3 to TRBJ2-7; D tentatively fits TRBD1 or TRBD2 (5 bases each). The CDR3 consists of 13 residues. CDR1 and CDR2 from the germline V gene are LGHNA and YSLEER. V lost 0 bases to trimming and J lost 7 bases, with 10 bases between them. CDR3 region: CASSQESEGEQYF. CDR3 sequence (DNA): TGCGCCAGCAGCCAAGAGAGTGAGGGGGAGCAGTACTTC.

This sequence joins TRBV29-1 and TRBJ2-4; 7 nucleotides agree with TRBD1. CDR1 is SQVTM, CDR2 ANQGSEA, per germline. CDR3 length equals 15 residues. The trim removed 6 bases at V and 3 bases at J, leaving 11 bases unmatched. The CDR3 reads CSVYDLDRVKNIQYF. The DNA of the CDR3 is TGCAGCGTCTACGACCTCGACAGGGTCAAAAACATTCAGTACTTC.

This chain uses TRBV6-2 or TRBV6-3 with TRBJ2-1, with no clear D. Germline CDR1 MNHEY, CDR2 SVGEGT. CDR3 length: 14 amino acids. V gave up 2 bases and J gave up 3 bases, with 8 bases separating them. CDR3 coding DNA: TGTGCCAGCAGTTACGACCCGGACTACAATGAGCAGTTCTTC. Its translation is CASSYDPDYNEQFF.

The genes are TRBV11-1 and TRBJ2-1; TRBD2 agrees at 7 bases. Germline-derived CDR1 and CDR2 are SGHAT and FQDESV (reference sequence). The CDR3 is 18 residues long. Losses at the gene ends were 5 bases for V and 6 bases for J; bases not matched to a gene: 19. CDR3 nucleotide sequence: TGTGCCAGCAGCCCATCTTGGAGGGAGGGCCGGTCTGCCAATGAGCAGTTCTTC. Protein sequence: CASSPSWREGRSANEQFF.